The next 30 T cell receptor beta chains were all read from a single sample in a study of OX40 agonist ivuxolimab in advanced cancers. TCRdb's copy holds only in-frame clones and misses some; the assay was immunoSEQ multiplex PCR. Found here are about 38,000 clones, roughly 87% of them singletons; the top ten hold around 40%. The source material was CD4+ or CD8+ T cells sorted from blood, sampled in a trial of the OX40 agonist ivuxolimab. These receptors were obtained from an adult with an advanced solid tumor such as melanoma, head and neck, liver or kidney cancer.

This rearrangement joins TRBV5-4 to TRBJ2-1, with a possible D match to TRBD1 (6 bases). The V end was cut by 2 bases, the J end by 6 bases, with 9 bases between. This CDR3 contains 13 residues. Germline-derived CDR1 and CDR2 are SGHNT and YYREEE (reference sequence). CDR3 amino acids: CASSFKGVNEQFF. The CDR3 DNA reads as TGTGCCAGCAGCTTTAAGGGGGTCAATGAGCAGTTCTTC.

The chain recombines TRBV28 with TRBJ2-7; the D gene is possibly TRBD2 (6 bases). Looked up from germline, CDR1 is MDHEN and CDR2 is SYDVKM. V shed 3 bases and J shed 3 bases, with 15 bases lying between them. This CDR3 region has 15 residues. The CDR3 sequence is CASSFQGLGGYEQYF. CDR3 DNA sequence: TGTGCCAGCAGTTTCCAGGGCCTGGGAGGCTACGAGCAGTACTTC. Combining the CDR3 with reference TRBV28 and TRBJ2-7 gives the whole variable domain DVKVTQSSRYLVKRTGEKVFLECVQDMDHENMFWYRQDPGLGLRLIYFSYDVKMKEKGDIPEGYSVSREKKERFSLILESASTNQTSMYLCASSFQGLGGYEQYFGPGTRLTVT.

CDR3 residues: CASSEAFDRGQLRNYGYTF. The DNA of the CDR3 is TGTGCCAGCAGTGAAGCCTTTGACAGGGGGCAGCTTAGGAACTATGGCTACACCTTC. This chain uses TRBV6-1 with TRBJ1-2; 10 bases match TRBD1. CDR1 MNHNS and CDR2 SASEGT come from the germline V gene. The CDR3 has 19 residues. V trimming: 0 bases; J trimming: 2 bases; junction bases outside the gene matches: 12.

This clone was counted a few times. The J gene is TRBJ1-1, the V gene TRBV6-5; perhaps TRBD1 as D (5 bases). V was cut by 5 bases and J by 2 bases, with 9 bases left in between. The V gene's germline CDR1 is MNHEY and CDR2 SVGAGI. The CDR3 runs 13 residues. The CDR3 DNA reads as TGTGCCAGCAGTACGGGGGGAAACACTGAAGCTTTCTTT. Translating gives CASSTGGNTEAFF.

This chain links TRBV19 with TRBJ2-7; the D is unclear. Trimming stripped 3 bases from V and 4 bases from J, with 4 bases between. The CDR3 sequence is 11 residues long. Germline CDR1 and CDR2: LNHDA and SQIVND (reference sequence). The CDR3 region is CASSIDYEQYF. The CDR3, as DNA: TGTGCCAGTAGTATTGATTACGAGCAGTACTTC.

This sequence joins TRBV28 and TRBJ2-1; 11 bases are a match to TRBD2. CDR3 size: 18 residues. J lost 4 bases, V lost 8 bases, and 16 bases had no gene match. Germline loops: CDR1 MDHEN, CDR2 SYDVKM. The CDR3 sequence is CASGLSWLAGGSYNEQFF. The CDR3 DNA follows: TGTGCCAGCGGGCTCAGTTGGCTAGCGGGGGGCTCATACAATGAGCAGTTCTTC.

V and J are TRBV28 and TRBJ1-2, with D perhaps TRBD1 (6 bases). With 5 bases removed from V and 4 bases from J, the gap between germline ends came to 20 bases. The germline V gene encodes CDR1 MDHEN and CDR2 SYDVKM. The CDR3 extends over 16 amino acids. The CDR3 reads CASSPSYAGAFYGYTF. The CDR3 coding sequence is TGTGCCAGCAGTCCCTCTTACGCAGGGGCCTTCTATGGCTACACCTTC.

This chain's CDR3 is CASSPNMGINSPLHF. Written as DNA, the CDR3 is TGTGCCAGCAGCCCAAATATGGGGATTAATTCACCCCTCCACTTT. The chain has TRBV7-8 and TRBJ1-6; no clear D gene. V lost 5 bases and J lost 6, with 14 bases in between. The CDR3 has 15 residues. Germline assignment: CDR1 SGHVS and CDR2 FQNEAQ.

V and J are TRBV4-3 and TRBJ2-7; 7 bases map to TRBD1. The CDR3 has 13 amino acids. The germline V gene has CDR1 LGHNA and CDR2 YSLEER. The junction had 2 bases not matched to a gene; V was cut back by 1 base and J by 5 bases. This CDR3 is CASSQGTGDEQYF. The CDR3 nucleotides are TGCGCCAGCAGCCAAGGTACAGGGGACGAGCAGTACTTC.

V gene TRBV6-5 combines with J gene TRBJ2-7; 8 nucleotides match TRBD2. V shed 5 bases and J 2 bases; nucleotides not matched to a gene: 8. This CDR3 comprises 15 residues. In germline, CDR1 is MNHEY, CDR2 SVGAGI. The CDR3 DNA is TGTGCCAGCAGTCACGGGACTAGTGGTACCTACGAGCAGTACTTC. Translation: CASSHGTSGTYEQYF.

The chain uses TRBV10-2 and TRBJ1-5, with a tentative D call TRBD1 (5 bases). CDR1 and CDR2 (germline): WSHSY, SAAADI. The CDR3 totals 14 residues. Trimming left V 2 bases short and J 7 bases short, with 12 bases between. CDR3 residues: CASSEGQGGQPQHF. In DNA, the CDR3 is TGCGCCAGCAGTGAGGGGCAGGGCGGGCAGCCCCAGCATTTT.

A single count supports this clone. The chain employs TRBV2 and TRBJ2-5; tentative D call: TRBD1 (6 bases). V was pared by 11 bases and J by 2 bases, with 12 bases between. Germline CDR1 SNHLY, CDR2 FYNNEI. The CDR3 length is 12 residues. The CDR3: CAGEQGQETQYF. CDR3 nucleotide sequence: TGTGCCGGCGAACAGGGTCAAGAGACCCAGTACTTC.

The rearrangement joins TRBV29-1 to TRBJ2-7, with 9 positions matching TRBD1. The length of the CDR3 is 13 residues. CDR1 is SQVTM, CDR2 ANQGSEA, per germline. Losses at the gene ends were 5 bases for V and 1 base for J; bases not matched to a gene: 3. CDR3: CSVLTGGSYEQYF. Written as DNA, the CDR3 is TGCAGCGTTTTGACAGGGGGGTCCTACGAGCAGTACTTC.

The V and J genes are TRBV7-9 and TRBJ2-1; TRBD2 matches at 14 bases. The germline V gene encodes CDR1 SEHNR and CDR2 FQNEAQ (reference sequence). V trimming: 5 bases; J trimming: 0 bases; junction bases outside the gene matches: 6. This CDR3 region has 18 residues. CDR3 amino acids: CASSPRTSGGSSYNEQFF. DNA for the CDR3: TGTGCCAGCAGCCCTCGGACTAGCGGGGGGAGCTCCTACAATGAGCAGTTCTTC.

The J gene is TRBJ1-4, the V gene TRBV6-6, with D unresolved. The CDR3 extends over 13 amino acids. Germline V gives CDR1 MNHNY, CDR2 SVGAGI (reference sequence). Trimming pared 2 bases from V and 5 bases from J, leaving 6 bases between. This CDR3 reads CASSYTGNEKLFF. The CDR3 DNA follows: TGTGCCAGCAGTTACACCGGGAATGAAAAACTGTTTTTT.

A remark on this clone: One end of the junction does not line up with germline, which may come from a read error. CDR3 amino acids: CASSPGQTYGQYF. The CDR3, as DNA: TGTGCCAGTAGCCCGGGACAGACCTACGGGCAGTACTTC. This rearrangement joins TRBV19 to TRBJ2-7, with TRBD1 matching over 7 bases. Per the germline V gene, CDR1 is LNHDA and CDR2 is SQIVND (reference sequence). The CDR3 runs to 13 residues.

This chain uses TRBV5-4 with TRBJ2-6; no firm D call. V gave up 7 bases and J gave up 4 bases, with 6 bases separating them. This CDR3 has 12 residues. The germline V gene has CDR1 SGHNT and CDR2 YYREEE (reference sequence). CDR3 nucleotides: TGTGCCAGCCCTGAAGGGGCCAACGTCCTGACTTTC. Its protein product is CASPEGANVLTF.

V and J are TRBV5-1 and TRBJ2-5; 8 bases fit TRBD1. V lost 1 base, J lost 3 bases, and 8 bases stayed unmatched. The CDR3 extends over 16 amino acids. The germline gives CDR1 SGHRS, CDR2 YFSETQ. The CDR3 coding sequence is TGCGCCAGCAGCTTGCCTCTTACAGGGGGTGAAGAGACCCAGTACTTC. Encoded protein: CASSLPLTGGEETQYF.

The rearrangement links TRBV7-2 to TRBJ1-2; D unclear. The CDR3 extends over 14 amino acids. Germline V lookup: CDR1 SGHTA, CDR2 FQGNSA. Trimming took 3 bases from V and 8 from J, leaving 16 bases between them. CDR3: CASSFRTVSGGYTF. CDR3 bases: TGTGCCAGCAGCTTCAGGACCGTTAGTGGGGGCTACACCTTC. Together with reference TRBV7-2 and TRBJ1-2, the CDR3 gives the full variable domain: GAGVSQSPSNKVTEKGKDVELRCDPISGHTALYWYRQSLGQGLEFLIYFQGNSAPDKSGLPSDRFSAERTGGSVSTLTIQRTQQEDSAVYLCASSFRTVSGGYTFGSGTRLTVV.

The CDR3 region has the DNA TGCAGCGTTGAAGATCGTATAGGGGGTAACTATGGCTACACCTTC. This gives the protein CSVEDRIGGNYGYTF. V and J are TRBV29-1 and TRBJ1-2, with D possibly TRBD1 on 6 matching bases. The CDR3 consists of 15 residues. Germline lookup yields CDR1 SQVTM and CDR2 ANQGSEA. Deletions cut 0 bases from V and 1 base from J, with 12 bases between.

The chain joins TRBV29-1 to TRBJ2-1; 7 nucleotides match TRBD1. After removal of 6 bases from V and 4 bases from J, the junction contained 6 bases not matched to a gene. This CDR3 has 13 residues. In germline, CDR1 is SQVTM, CDR2 ANQGSEA. The CDR3 DNA sequence: TGCAGCGTCAACAGGGGTAATTACAATGAGCAGTTCTTC. Protein: CSVNRGNYNEQFF.

The chain is built from TRBV21-1 and TRBJ2-7; the table assigns TRBD2, which was not confirmed against the DNA. TRBV21-1 is a pseudogene. CDR3 length: 18 amino acids. The CDR3: CASSLREPGTSGAYEQYF. CDR3 nucleotide sequence: TGTGCCAGCAGCCTCCGGGAGCCTGGGACTAGCGGTGCTTACGAGCAGTACTTC.

The chain combines TRBV13 with TRBJ2-7; 10 nucleotides line up with TRBD1. The germline CDR1 and CDR2 sequences are PRHDT and FYEKMQ (reference sequence). The CDR3 is made up of 13 amino acids. After removal of 5 bases from V and 4 bases from J, the junction contained 2 bases not matched to a gene. Written as DNA, the CDR3 is TGTGCCAGCAGCCTGGGACAGGGGTACGAGCAGTACTTC. As protein: CASSLGQGYEQYF.

A single count supports this clone. This chain uses TRBV18 with TRBJ2-1; 8 positions agree with TRBD1. Germline CDR1 and CDR2: KGHSH and LQKENI. The CDR3 sequence is 16 residues long. The V and J ends lost 5 bases and 5 bases, in that order; junction bases with no gene match: 11. The CDR3 DNA is TGTGCCAGCTCAACCCCGGACAGGGTGTTCCACAATGAGCAGTTCTTC. Translated, it gives CASSTPDRVFHNEQFF.

The V and J genes are TRBV7-9 and TRBJ2-7; TRBD1 or TRBD2 may be the D gene (5 bases each). There are 13 residues in the CDR3. In germline, CDR1 is SEHNR, CDR2 FQNEAQ (reference sequence). V lost 8 bases and J 6 bases, leaving 17 bases between the germline ends. The CDR3 nucleotides read TGTGCCAGCCAACAAGGACTGGGGCTCGAGCAGTACTTC. Its protein product is CASQQGLGLEQYF.

This chain links TRBV30 with TRBJ1-1; TRBD1 matches 7 bases. This CDR3 contains 14 residues. The junction had 5 bases not matched to a gene; V was cut back by 4 bases and J by 0 bases. Germline CDR1 GTSNPN, CDR2 SVGIG (reference sequence). The CDR3 DNA follows: TGTGCCTGGAAGACAGGGCTCATGAACACTGAAGCTTTCTTT. It is translated as CAWKTGLMNTEAFF.

This chain connects TRBV25-1 to TRBJ2-4; 9 bases align to TRBD1. There are 14 residues in the CDR3. Trimming cost V 4 bases and J 8 bases; bases outside gene matches: 6. Germline V CDR1 and CDR2: MGHDK, SYGVNS. DNA of the CDR3: TGTGCCAGCAGTGTGGGACAGGGAAAGGACATTCAGTACTTC. Its protein is CASSVGQGKDIQYF.

V and J are TRBV9 and TRBJ2-3; 10 bases fit TRBD2. V was clipped by 3 bases and J by 0 bases; unmatched bases: 7. This CDR3 is 17 amino acids long. Germline CDR1 is SGDLS and CDR2 is YYNGEE. CDR3 coding DNA: TGTGCCAGCAGCGAGGGAAGCGGGGGGGTTAGCACAGATACGCAGTATTTT. Amino acids: CASSEGSGGVSTDTQYF.

This sequence joins TRBV5-6 and TRBJ1-1; possible D gene TRBD1, 5 bases. Trimming took off 4 bases at V and 1 base at J, with 11 bases between the two ends. The germline V gene encodes CDR1 SGHDT and CDR2 YYEEEE. CDR3 size: 14 residues. CDR3 in amino acids: CASSASTENTEAFF. The CDR3 DNA reads as TGTGCCAGCAGCGCCTCGACAGAGAACACTGAAGCTTTCTTT.

This chain uses TRBV2 with TRBJ2-7; D not certain. The V gene lost 0 bases and the J gene lost 2 bases, with 8 bases spanning the gap. CDR3 length: 14 amino acids. The germline V gene encodes CDR1 SNHLY and CDR2 FYNNEI. CDR3 coding DNA: TGTGCCAGCAGTGAAGCGCTTCTCCCCTACGAGCAGTACTTC. The encoded protein is CASSEALLPYEQYF.